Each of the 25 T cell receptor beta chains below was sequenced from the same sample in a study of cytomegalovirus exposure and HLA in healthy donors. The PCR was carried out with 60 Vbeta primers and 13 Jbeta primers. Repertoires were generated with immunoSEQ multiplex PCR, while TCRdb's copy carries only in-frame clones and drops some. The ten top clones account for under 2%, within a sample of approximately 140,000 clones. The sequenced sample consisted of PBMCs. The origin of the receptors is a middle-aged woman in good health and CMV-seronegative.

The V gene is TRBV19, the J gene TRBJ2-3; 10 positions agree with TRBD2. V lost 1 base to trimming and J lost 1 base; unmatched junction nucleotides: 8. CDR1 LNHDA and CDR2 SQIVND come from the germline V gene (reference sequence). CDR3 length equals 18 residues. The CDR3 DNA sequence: TGTGCCAGTAGTATAGGCCAGACTAGCGGGCTACGCACAGATACGCAGTATTTT. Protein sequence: CASSIGQTSGLRTDTQYF.

In DNA, the CDR3 is TGTGCCACCAGGGCACAGGGCGAGGGAACTGAAGCTTTCTTT. Translated: CATRAQGEGTEAFF. This chain links TRBV19 with TRBJ1-1; D may be TRBD1 (6 bases). Germline CDR1 and CDR2: LNHDA and SQIVND (reference sequence). V lost 10 bases and J 5 bases, leaving 20 bases between the germline ends. The CDR3 runs 14 residues.

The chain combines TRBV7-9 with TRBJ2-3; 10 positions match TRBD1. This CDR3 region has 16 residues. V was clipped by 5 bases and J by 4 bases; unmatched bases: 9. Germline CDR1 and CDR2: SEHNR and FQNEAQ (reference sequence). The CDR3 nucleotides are TGTGCCAGCAGCGCCAGACAGGGGGCGGGTGCAGATACGCAGTATTTT. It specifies CASSARQGAGADTQYF.

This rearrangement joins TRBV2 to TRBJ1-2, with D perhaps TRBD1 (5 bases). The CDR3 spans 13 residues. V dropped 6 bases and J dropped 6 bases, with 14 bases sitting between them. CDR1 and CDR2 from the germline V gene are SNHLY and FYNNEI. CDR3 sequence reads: CASRGLGGNGYTF. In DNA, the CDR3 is TGTGCCAGCAGGGGCCTTGGGGGGAATGGCTACACCTTC.

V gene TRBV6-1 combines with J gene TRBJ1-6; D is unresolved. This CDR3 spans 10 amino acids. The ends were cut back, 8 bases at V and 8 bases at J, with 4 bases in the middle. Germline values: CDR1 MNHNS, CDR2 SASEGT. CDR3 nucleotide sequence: TGTGCCAGCCAGTATTCACCCCTCCACTTT. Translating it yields CASQYSPLHF.

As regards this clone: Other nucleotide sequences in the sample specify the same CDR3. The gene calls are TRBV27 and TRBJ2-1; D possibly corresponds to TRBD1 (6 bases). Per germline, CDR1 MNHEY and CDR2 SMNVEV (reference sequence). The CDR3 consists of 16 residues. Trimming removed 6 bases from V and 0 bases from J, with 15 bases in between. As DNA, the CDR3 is TGTGCCAGCAGCACGGGACAATCGAGCTCCTACAATGAGCAGTTCTTC. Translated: CASSTGQSSSYNEQFF.

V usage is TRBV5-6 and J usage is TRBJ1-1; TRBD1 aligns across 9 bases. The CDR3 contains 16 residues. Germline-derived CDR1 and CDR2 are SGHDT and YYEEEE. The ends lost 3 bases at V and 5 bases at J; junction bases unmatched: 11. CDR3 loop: CASSSGQGGFGTEAFF. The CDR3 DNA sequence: TGTGCCAGCAGCTCGGGACAGGGTGGGTTCGGGACTGAAGCTTTCTTT.

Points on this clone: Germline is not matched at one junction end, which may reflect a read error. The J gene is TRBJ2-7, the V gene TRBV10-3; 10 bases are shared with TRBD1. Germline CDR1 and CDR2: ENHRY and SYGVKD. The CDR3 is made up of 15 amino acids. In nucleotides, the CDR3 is TGTGCCATCAGTGAGCCACGGGACAGGGGTTACGGGCAGTACTTC. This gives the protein CAISEPRDRGYGQYF.

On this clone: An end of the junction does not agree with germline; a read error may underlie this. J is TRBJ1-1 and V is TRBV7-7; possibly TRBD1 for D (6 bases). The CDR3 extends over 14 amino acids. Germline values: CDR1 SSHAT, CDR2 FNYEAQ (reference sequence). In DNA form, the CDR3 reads TGTGCTAGCAGCGGGGGCCCTTGGGACACTGAAGCTTTCTTT. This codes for CASSGGPWDTEAFF. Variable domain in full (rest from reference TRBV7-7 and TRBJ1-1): GAGVSQSPRYKVTKRGQDVTLRCDPISSHATLYWYQQALGQGPEFLTYFNYEAQPDKSGLPSDRFSAERPEGSISTLTIQRTEQRDSAMYRCASSGGPWDTEAFFGQGTRLTVV.

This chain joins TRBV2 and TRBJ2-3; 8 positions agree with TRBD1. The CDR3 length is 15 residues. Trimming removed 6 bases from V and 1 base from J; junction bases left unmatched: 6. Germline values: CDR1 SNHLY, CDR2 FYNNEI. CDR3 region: CASRETGVGTDTQYF. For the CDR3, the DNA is TGTGCCAGCAGGGAGACAGGGGTGGGCACAGATACGCAGTATTTT. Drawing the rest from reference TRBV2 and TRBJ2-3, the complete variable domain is EPEVTQTPSHQVTQMGQEVILRCVPISNHLYFYWYRQILGQKVEFLVSFYNNEISEKSEIFDDQFSVERPDGSNFTLKIRSTKLEDSAMYFCASRETGVGTDTQYFGPGTRLTVL.

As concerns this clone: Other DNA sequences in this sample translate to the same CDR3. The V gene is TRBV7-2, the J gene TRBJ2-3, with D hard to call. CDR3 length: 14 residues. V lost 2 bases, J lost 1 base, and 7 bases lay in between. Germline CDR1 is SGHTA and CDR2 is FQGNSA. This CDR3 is CASSLRQGTDTQYF. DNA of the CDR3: TGTGCCAGCAGCTTACGGCAGGGCACAGATACGCAGTATTTT.

The CDR3 protein is CASSVGTSGGNEQFF. The CDR3 DNA reads as TGTGCCAGCAGCGTGGGGACTAGCGGGGGAAATGAGCAGTTCTTC. V gene TRBV11-2 combines with J gene TRBJ2-1; 14 positions agree with TRBD2. This CDR3 comprises 15 residues. Germline V gene lookup returns CDR1 SGHAT and CDR2 FQNNGV. With 5 bases clipped from V and 7 bases from J, the junction kept 4 bases outside the gene matches.

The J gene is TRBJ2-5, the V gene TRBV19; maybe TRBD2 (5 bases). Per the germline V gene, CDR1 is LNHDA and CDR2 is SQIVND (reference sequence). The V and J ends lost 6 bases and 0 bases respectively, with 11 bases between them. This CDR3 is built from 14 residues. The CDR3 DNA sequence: TGTGCCAGTAGCCCCGAGGGATACCAAGAGACCCAGTACTTC. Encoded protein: CASSPEGYQETQYF. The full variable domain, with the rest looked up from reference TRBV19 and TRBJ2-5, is DGGITQSPKYLFRKEGQNVTLSCEQNLNHDAMYWYRQDPGQGLRLIYYSQIVNDFQKGDIAEGYSVSREKKESFPLTVTSAQKNPTAFYLCASSPEGYQETQYFGPGTRLLVL.

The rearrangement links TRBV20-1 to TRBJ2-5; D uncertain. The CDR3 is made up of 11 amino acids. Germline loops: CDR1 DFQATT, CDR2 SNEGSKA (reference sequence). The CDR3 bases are TGCAACGTTGAGACAATCCAGACCCAGTACTTC. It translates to CNVETIQTQYF.

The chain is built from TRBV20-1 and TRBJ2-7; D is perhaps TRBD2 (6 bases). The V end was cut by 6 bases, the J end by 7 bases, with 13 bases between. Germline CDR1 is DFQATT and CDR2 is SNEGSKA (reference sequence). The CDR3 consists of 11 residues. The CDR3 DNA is TGCAGTGCCCCGGGGGTCGGAGAGCAGTACTTC. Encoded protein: CSAPGVGEQYF.

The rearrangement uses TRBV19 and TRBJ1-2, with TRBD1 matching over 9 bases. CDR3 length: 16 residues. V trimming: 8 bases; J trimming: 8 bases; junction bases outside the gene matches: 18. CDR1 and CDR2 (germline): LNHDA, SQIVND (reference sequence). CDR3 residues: CASQTGTGTHFGGYTF. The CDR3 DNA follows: TGTGCCAGTCAAACCGGGACAGGGACTCATTTTGGCGGCTACACCTTC. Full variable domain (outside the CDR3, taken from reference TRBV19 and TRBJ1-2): DGGITQSPKYLFRKEGQNVTLSCEQNLNHDAMYWYRQDPGQGLRLIYYSQIVNDFQKGDIAEGYSVSREKKESFPLTVTSAQKNPTAFYLCASQTGTGTHFGGYTFGSGTRLTVV.

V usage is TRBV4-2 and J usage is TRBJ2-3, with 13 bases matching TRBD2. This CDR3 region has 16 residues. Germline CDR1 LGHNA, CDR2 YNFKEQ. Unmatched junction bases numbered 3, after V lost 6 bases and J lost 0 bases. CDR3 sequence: CASSRTSGGSTDTQYF. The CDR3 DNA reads TGTGCCAGCAGTCGGACTAGCGGGGGCAGCACAGATACGCAGTATTTT.

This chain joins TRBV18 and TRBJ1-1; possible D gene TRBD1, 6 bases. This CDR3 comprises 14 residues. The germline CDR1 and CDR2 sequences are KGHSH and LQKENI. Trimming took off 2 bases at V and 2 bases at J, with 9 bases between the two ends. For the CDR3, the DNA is TGTGCCAGCTCACCAGGGGACACCAACACTGAAGCTTTCTTT. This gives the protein CASSPGDTNTEAFF.

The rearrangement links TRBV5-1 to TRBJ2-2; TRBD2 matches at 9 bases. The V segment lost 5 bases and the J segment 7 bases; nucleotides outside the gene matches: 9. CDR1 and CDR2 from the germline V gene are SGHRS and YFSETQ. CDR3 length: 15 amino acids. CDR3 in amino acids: CASRASGAFFGELFF. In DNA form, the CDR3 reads TGCGCCAGCAGGGCTAGCGGGGCCTTCTTCGGGGAGCTGTTTTTT.

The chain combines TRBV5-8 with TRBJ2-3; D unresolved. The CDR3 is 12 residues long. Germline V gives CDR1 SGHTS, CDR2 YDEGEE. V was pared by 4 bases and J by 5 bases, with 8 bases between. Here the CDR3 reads CASSPPGDTQYF. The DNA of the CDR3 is TGTGCCAGCAGCCCCCCCGGAGATACGCAGTATTTT.

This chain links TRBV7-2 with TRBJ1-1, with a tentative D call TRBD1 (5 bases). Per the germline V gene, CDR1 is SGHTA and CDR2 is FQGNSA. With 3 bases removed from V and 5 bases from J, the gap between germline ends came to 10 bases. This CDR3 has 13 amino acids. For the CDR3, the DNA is TGTGCCAGCAGCTTTAGCAGGGATACTGAAGCTTTCTTT. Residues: CASSFSRDTEAFF.

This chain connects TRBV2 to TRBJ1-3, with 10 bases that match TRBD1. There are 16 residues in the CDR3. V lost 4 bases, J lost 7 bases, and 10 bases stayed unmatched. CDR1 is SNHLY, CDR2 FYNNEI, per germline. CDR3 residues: CASSAWGQGNFNTIYF. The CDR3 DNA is TGTGCCAGCAGTGCGTGGGGACAGGGGAACTTCAACACCATATATTTT. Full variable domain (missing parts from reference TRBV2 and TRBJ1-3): EPEVTQTPSHQVTQMGQEVILRCVPISNHLYFYWYRQILGQKVEFLVSFYNNEISEKSEIFDDQFSVERPDGSNFTLKIRSTKLEDSAMYFCASSAWGQGNFNTIYFGEGSWLTVV.

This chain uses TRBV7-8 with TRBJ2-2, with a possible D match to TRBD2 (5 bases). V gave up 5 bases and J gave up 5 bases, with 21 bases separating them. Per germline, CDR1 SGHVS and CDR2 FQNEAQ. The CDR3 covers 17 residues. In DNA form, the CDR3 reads TGTGCCAGCAGCCCATCCGCGGGTCCCCCGGGGACCGGGGAGCTGTTTTTT. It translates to CASSPSAGPPGTGELFF.

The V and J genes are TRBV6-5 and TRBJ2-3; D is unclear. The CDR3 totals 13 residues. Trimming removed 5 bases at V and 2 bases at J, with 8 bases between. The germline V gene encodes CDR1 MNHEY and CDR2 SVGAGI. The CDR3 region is CASSRPDTDTQYF. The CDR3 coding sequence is TGTGCCAGCAGTCGTCCAGACACAGATACGCAGTATTTT.

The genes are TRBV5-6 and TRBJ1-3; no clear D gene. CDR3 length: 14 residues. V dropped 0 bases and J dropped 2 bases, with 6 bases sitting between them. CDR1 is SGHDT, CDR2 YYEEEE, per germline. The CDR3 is CASSLVGPGNTIYF. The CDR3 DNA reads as TGTGCCAGCAGCTTGGTGGGCCCTGGAAACACCATATATTTT.